This TCR beta chain is from a study of type 1 and type 2 diabetes patients. Whole-study context: Participants included type 1 and type 2 diabetes patients plus nondiabetic controls. T cells were magnetically sorted from PBMCs as CD4+ or CD8+ subsets.

The PCR template was genomic DNA. Amplification of the beta chain CDR3 used 30 forward and 13 reverse multiplex primers. A single record per CDR3 protein comes from TCRdb applying MiXCR to the multiplex PCR reads. Among around 300,000 distinct CDR3 sequences listed, more than 45% were seen once. This clonotype was seen only a few times. Antigen specificity is unknown. Study-level results: In type 2 diabetes, highly-expanded CD4+ clones took a median around 4% of reads. Groups were not age- or gender-matched, which may bias interpretation.

The sample was peripheral blood mononuclear cells (PBMCs). This sequence originates from a man younger than 35 with type 2 diabetes.

CDR3 coding DNA: TGTGCCAGCAGTTGGCTAGCGGGGGGGCCCGACACCGGGGAGCTGTTTTTT. Its translation: CASSWLAGGPDTGELFF. The rearrangement joins TRBV27 to TRBJ2-2; 12 nucleotides align to TRBD2. The ends lost 4 bases at V and 3 bases at J; junction bases unmatched: 6. This CDR3 region has 17 residues. Germline CDR1 is MNHEY and CDR2 is SMNVEV (reference sequence).